Here is one TCR beta chain with its context. The data were obtained in a study of blood T cell repertoires in COVID-19. Study-level information: Italy, Spain and the United States were the sources of the convalescent and acute COVID-19 samples. PBMCs, B-cell-depleted T cells, or T cells were the source of the cDNA or gDNA that made up the material.

In the original processing: Reference gene primer amplification yielded estimated nucleated cell counts. Sequencing was performed with immunoSEQ multiplex PCR; in TCRdb, only in-frame clones are kept and a portion is missing. That table furnishes V, J and clone size, whereas the DNA furnished D and trimming. Of tens of thousands of clones in the sample, over 75% were seen once. Sequencing was performed on peripheral blood. The sequence was obtained from a man older than 75 with acute or convalescent COVID-19.

The CDR3 loop reads CASRPGGTSGYEQYF. The CDR3 bases are TGTGCCAGTAGGCCCGGGGGGACTAGCGGGTACGAGCAGTACTTC. The chain uses TRBV19 and TRBJ2-7; 12 positions match TRBD2. This CDR3 spans 15 amino acids. Per germline, CDR1 LNHDA and CDR2 SQIVND (reference sequence). V shed 6 bases, J shed 4 bases, and the junction held 7 bases outside the gene matches.